A single sample gave rise to the 19 T cell receptor beta chains below, sequenced in a study of shared clonotypes between healthy human individuals. Using immunoSEQ multiplex PCR, the repertoire was profiled, and TCRdb retains in-frame clones only, with some absent. The sample yields millions of clones, 90% to 95% seen once. The sample taken for sequencing was naive CD4+ T cells sorted from blood. Subset here: CD45RA+ positively selected. The receptors were sampled from a man younger than 30 in good health.

This sequence joins TRBV2 and TRBJ1-5; no clear D. The CDR3 contains 15 residues. The germline V and J ends were trimmed by 4 bases and 2 bases, with 12 bases remaining between them. Germline CDR1 is SNHLY and CDR2 is FYNNEI. The CDR3, as DNA: TGTGCCAGCAGTGGGGTGGCTATGGGCAATCAGCCCCAGCATTTT. Its translation: CASSGVAMGNQPQHF.

The CDR3 loop reads CASSFGNSGTEAFF. Written as DNA, the CDR3 is TGTGCCAGCAGCTTCGGAAACAGCGGCACTGAAGCTTTCTTT. The chain uses TRBV7-9 and TRBJ1-1; D is ambiguous. In germline, CDR1 is SEHNR, CDR2 FQNEAQ (reference sequence). The CDR3 contains 14 residues. The V gene lost 3 bases and the J gene lost 4 bases, with 12 bases spanning the gap.

This chain joins TRBV2 and TRBJ1-4; no clear D gene. Germline loops: CDR1 SNHLY, CDR2 FYNNEI. Trimming pared 6 bases from V and 0 bases from J, leaving 8 bases between. CDR3 length: 14 amino acids. The CDR3, as DNA: TGTGCCAGCAGCGCCGTTGCAACTAATGAAAAACTGTTTTTT. Amino acids: CASSAVATNEKLFF.

The V gene is TRBV11-2, the J gene TRBJ1-2; maybe TRBD1 (5 bases). V lost 5 bases to trimming and J lost 6 bases, with 22 bases between them. Germline assignment: CDR1 SGHAT and CDR2 FQNNGV. This CDR3 spans 16 amino acids. CDR3 protein: CASSPRGGLYLDGYTF. The CDR3 DNA reads TGTGCCAGCAGCCCCCGGGGGGGTCTGTACTTGGATGGCTACACCTTC.

This clone has only one observation. The chain is built from TRBV5-1 and TRBJ2-3; TRBD1 might be the D (6 bases). Per germline, CDR1 SGHRS and CDR2 YFSETQ. The CDR3 runs 15 residues. With 5 bases removed from V and 2 bases from J, the gap between germline ends came to 15 bases. The CDR3 coding sequence is TGCGCCAGCAGATCTGAGACAGGAATCACAGATACGCAGTATTTT. Translating gives CASRSETGITDTQYF.

This clone was picked up a small number of times. This chain connects TRBV5-1 to TRBJ1-6, with D perhaps matching TRBD1 (5 bases). The germline V gene encodes CDR1 SGHRS and CDR2 YFSETQ. V was pared by 0 bases and J by 8 bases, with 9 bases between. The CDR3 covers 14 residues. The CDR3 coding sequence is TGCGCCAGCAGCTTGGTATCGGGGGATTCACCCCTCCACTTT. This encodes CASSLVSGDSPLHF.

The gene calls are TRBV10-3 and TRBJ2-1; D perhaps matches TRBD2 (6 bases). Germline values: CDR1 ENHRY, CDR2 SYGVKD. CDR3 size: 16 residues. Trimming pared 3 bases from V and 1 base from J, leaving 13 bases between. The CDR3 nucleotides are TGTGCCATCAGTGAATCGGGGGTCCTTTCCTACAATGAGCAGTTCTTC. It translates to CAISESGVLSYNEQFF.

The rearrangement links TRBV28 to TRBJ1-5, with 7 bases lining up with TRBD1. The germline CDR1 and CDR2 sequences are MDHEN and SYDVKM. Germline trimming cut 6 bases from V and 4 bases from J; bases unmatched to any gene: 6. The CDR3 length is 14 residues. The CDR3 here is CASRSRTGNQPQHF. The CDR3 DNA follows: TGTGCCAGCAGGAGTCGGACAGGTAATCAGCCCCAGCATTTT.

The rearrangement uses TRBV4-3 and TRBJ2-3; D is perhaps TRBD2 (5 bases). In germline, CDR1 is LGHNA, CDR2 YSLEER. The CDR3 extends over 16 amino acids. Trimming removed 1 base at V and 0 bases at J, with 11 bases between. The CDR3 region has the DNA TGCGCCAGCAGCCAAGGGGCCGGACTTAGCACAGATACGCAGTATTTT. Its translation: CASSQGAGLSTDTQYF.

This sequence joins TRBV12-5 and TRBJ2-7; D is uncertain. The length of the CDR3 is 13 residues. Germline CDR1 reads LGHNT; CDR2 reads FRNRAP. Trimming shortened V by 1 base and J by 0 bases, and 4 bases separated the two germline ends. The CDR3 here is CASGLATSYEQYF. In DNA, the CDR3 is TGTGCTAGTGGTTTGGCTACCTCCTACGAGCAGTACTTC.

The CDR3: CASSTGRNEQFF. CDR3 coding DNA: TGCGCCAGCAGTACCGGGCGCAATGAGCAGTTCTTC. The genes are TRBV10-1 and TRBJ2-1; D gene uncertain. Germline V gene lookup returns CDR1 WNHNN and CDR2 SYGVQD (reference sequence). The CDR3 has 12 residues. The ends were cut back, 5 bases at V and 6 bases at J, with 8 bases in the middle.

With regard to this clone: Other DNA sequences from this sample encode an identical CDR3 as well. The chain combines TRBV5-1 with TRBJ2-5; 8 nucleotides align to TRBD1. The CDR3 has 13 amino acids. CDR1 SGHRS and CDR2 YFSETQ come from the germline V gene. Trimming at V came to 4 bases and at J to 2 bases, leaving 1 base not matched to a gene. DNA of the CDR3: TGCGCCAGCAGCGGGACAGGTCAAGAGACCCAGTACTTC. It encodes CASSGTGQETQYF.

The V call is TRBV28, the J call TRBJ1-5; D not resolved. The CDR3 covers 16 residues. CDR1 and CDR2 from the germline V gene are MDHEN and SYDVKM. V lost 5 bases to trimming and J lost 0 bases, with 14 bases between them. CDR3 sequence reads: CASSKQLFYSNQPQHF. The CDR3 DNA is TGTGCCAGCAGTAAGCAGCTTTTCTATAGCAATCAGCCCCAGCATTTT.

Of note for this clone: Other DNA sequences from this sample encode an identical CDR3 as well. The chain links TRBV5-1 to TRBJ2-1; 14 nucleotides agree with TRBD2. Germline V gene lookup returns CDR1 SGHRS and CDR2 YFSETQ. The CDR3 loop spans 16 amino acids. The J segment lost 7 bases and the V segment lost 0 bases, leaving 3 bases of the junction unmatched. CDR3 loop: CASSLAGLAGGNEQFF. CDR3 bases: TGCGCCAGCAGCTTGGCCGGACTAGCGGGAGGTAATGAGCAGTTCTTC.

Concerning this clone itself: In the same sample, other DNA sequences code for this CDR3. V is TRBV7-9 and J is TRBJ1-1, with TRBD1 matching over 9 bases. This CDR3 comprises 14 residues. V was pared by 5 bases and J by 5 bases, with 6 bases of the junction left unmatched. Germline-derived CDR1 and CDR2 are SEHNR and FQNEAQ (reference sequence). CDR3 loop: CASSQGQGETEAFF. The DNA of the CDR3 is TGTGCCAGCAGCCAGGGACAGGGAGAGACTGAAGCTTTCTTT.

The rearrangement uses TRBV7-9 and TRBJ1-4, with 11 positions matching TRBD1. CDR1 and CDR2 (germline): SEHNR, FQNEAQ (reference sequence). The length of the CDR3 is 16 residues. Losses at the gene ends were 4 bases for V and 6 bases for J; bases not matched to a gene: 7. The DNA of the CDR3 is TGTGCCAGCAGCTCCACCGGACAGGGGGCGTATGAAAAACTGTTTTTT. Translating it yields CASSSTGQGAYEKLFF. Supplemented by reference TRBV7-9 and TRBJ1-4, the full variable domain reads DTGVSQNPRHKITKRGQNVTFRCDPISEHNRLYWYRQTLGQGPEFLTYFQNEAQLEKSRLLSDRFSAERPKGSFSTLEIQRTEQGDSAMYLCASSSTGQGAYEKLFFGSGTQLSVL.

The chain has TRBV7-2 and TRBJ2-2, with 11 bases lining up with TRBD2. Germline V gives CDR1 SGHTA, CDR2 FQGNSA. The length of the CDR3 is 17 residues. V lost 3 bases to trimming and J lost 4 bases; unmatched junction nucleotides: 7. The CDR3 sequence is CASSLIAGGKFTGELFF. The DNA of the CDR3 is TGTGCCAGCAGCTTGATAGCGGGAGGGAAATTCACCGGGGAGCTGTTTTTT.

This chain uses TRBV19 with TRBJ1-1; D perhaps matches TRBD1 (5 bases). In germline, CDR1 is LNHDA, CDR2 SQIVND (reference sequence). V lost 4 bases to trimming and J lost 3 bases, with 9 bases between them. The CDR3 is 13 amino acids. In DNA form, the CDR3 reads TGTGCCAGTAGTACCAGGGTCGACACTGAAGCTTTCTTT. It codes for CASSTRVDTEAFF.

This clone was observed a single time. The chain joins TRBV5-1 to TRBJ1-1, with 8 bases identical to TRBD1. This CDR3 region has 14 residues. V shed 3 bases and J 4 bases; nucleotides not matched to a gene: 5. CDR1 is SGHRS and CDR2 is YFSETQ in the germline V gene. The chain's CDR3 is CASSSDREGTEAFF. The CDR3 bases are TGCGCCAGCAGCTCGGACAGGGAGGGCACTGAAGCTTTCTTT.